The rows below give T cell receptor beta chains drawn from one sample of a study of blood T cell repertoires in COVID-19. Repertoires were generated with immunoSEQ multiplex PCR, while TCRdb's copy carries only in-frame clones and drops some. The data show around 280,000 clones, roughly 87% seen once. Sequencing was carried out using peripheral blood. The receptors come from a woman aged 45-60 years who had recovered from COVID-19. The CDR3 runs from the conserved cysteine through the conserved F or W. Each record gives: D gene, V gene, J gene, clone size, CDR3 DNA, CDR3 protein. D genes are given only for firm matches. Only part of the rows carry a size: once, few, many, or a class if the clone is expanded.

TRBD2	TRBV5-4	TRBJ2-5	NA	TGTGCCAGCAGCACCCTCCTAGCGGCCCAAGAGACCCAGTACTTC	CASSTLLAAQETQYF
TRBD2	TRBV7-2	TRBJ2-7	NA	TGTGCCAGCAGCGGTCGACTAGCGGGAGGCGGAGAGCAGTACTTC	CASSGRLAGGGEQYF
NA	TRBV19	TRBJ2-1	NA	TGTGCCAGTAGTATAGGCAGCTCCTACAATGAGCAGTTCTTC	CASSIGSSYNEQFF
NA	TRBV29-1	TRBJ2-7	NA	TGCAGCGTTGTGCAGGGCTACGAGCAGTACTTC	CSVVQGYEQYF
TRBD1	TRBV30	TRBJ1-2	NA	TGTGCCTGGAGATTTTCCAGGGGGCTCGGCTACACCTTC	CAWRFSRGLGYTF
NA	TRBV30	TRBJ2-6	NA	TGTGCCTGGACCGGCTCTGGGGCCAACGTCCTGACTTTC	CAWTGSGANVLTF
TRBD1	TRBV19	TRBJ1-1	NA	TGTGCCAGTAGAAATTCGCCGGGACAGTGGGGGAACACTGAAGCTTTCTTT	CASRNSPGQWGNTEAFF
NA	TRBV19	TRBJ1-2	once	TGTGCCAGTAGTCGTGGGACACCTAACTATGGCTACACCTTC	CASSRGTPNYGYTF
TRBD1	TRBV19	TRBJ1-2	NA	TGTGCCAGTAGTACCGGACAGGTGGGGGGCTATGGCTACACCTTC	CASSTGQVGGYGYTF
NA	TRBV28	TRBJ2-7	NA	TGTGCCAGCAGTTCCGGGACAACCGCCAGCGAGCAGTACTTC	CASSSGTTASEQYF
TRBD1	TRBV5-1	TRBJ1-4	NA	TGCGCCAGCAGCTTGGAGGGGGCGCAGGGTGAAAAACTGTTTTTT	CASSLEGAQGEKLFF
TRBD1	TRBV5-5	TRBJ1-2	NA	TGTGCCAGCATCCCAGGGGGCTCGCGTGGCTACACCTTC	CASIPGGSRGYTF
NA	TRBV9	TRBJ2-5	NA	TGTGCCAGCAGCGTAGTGGGACTCAGCCAAGAGACCCAGTACTTC	CASSVVGLSQETQYF
NA	TRBV7-2	TRBJ1-1	NA	TGTGCCAGCAGCTTAGCCGGACATATTAACGAAGCTTTCTTT	CASSLAGHINEAFF
NA	TRBV7-8	TRBJ1-5	NA	TGTGCCAGCAGCTTAGACCGGGCGGGGAGAAGCAATCAGCCCCAGCATTTT	CASSLDRAGRSNQPQHF
TRBD1	TRBV6-5	TRBJ2-7	NA	TGTGCCAGCAGTTACGCCCTGTCAGGGGGTAGTGAGCAGTACTTC	CASSYALSGGSEQYF
NA	TRBV7-2	TRBJ1-5	NA	TGTGCCAGCAGCCACGGACAGACTAATCAGCCCCAGCATTTT	CASSHGQTNQPQHF
NA	TRBV3-1/TRBV3-2	TRBJ2-1	NA	TGTGCCAGCAGCCAAGTCGGACTAGGGGGTGAGCAGTTCTTC	CASSQVGLGGEQFF
TRBD1	TRBV19	TRBJ1-2	once	TGTGCCAGTAGCCCCTTCCGGGACAGGGTGACAGCGAAAGGCTACACCTTC	CASSPFRDRVTAKGYTF
TRBD2	TRBV6-2/TRBV6-3	TRBJ2-7	NA	TGTGCCAGCAGTTACGCGCGCGGCGGGAGTAGGTACGAGCAGTACTTC	CASSYARGGSRYEQYF
TRBD2	TRBV5-1	TRBJ2-5	many	TGCGCCCGCAGCTTGCGGGGGGGGGAGACCCAGTACTTC	CARSLRGGETQYF
NA	TRBV5-1	TRBJ2-3	NA	TGCGCCAGCAGCTCACAGGGGGGGGGCACAGATACGCAGTATTTT	CASSSQGGGTDTQYF
TRBD1	TRBV28	TRBJ1-5	NA	TGTGCCAGCAGATTCGCCAGGACAGGGATCAATCAGCCCCAGCATTTT	CASRFARTGINQPQHF
TRBD1	TRBV6-5	TRBJ1-2	NA	TGTGCCAGCAAACCGTCAGGGGGCTTCGTTGGCTACACCTTC	CASKPSGGFVGYTF
TRBD1	TRBV18	TRBJ2-5	NA	TGTGCCAGCTCAAAGGGACAGGGTGTGGCCCTGGAGACCCAGTACTTC	CASSKGQGVALETQYF
TRBD1	TRBV5-4	TRBJ2-1	NA	TGTGCCAGCAGCATGACAGGGCCCTCCTACAATGAGCAGTTCTTC	CASSMTGPSYNEQFF
TRBD1	TRBV30	TRBJ1-2	NA	TGTGCCTGGATCCGACAGGGGCATGGCTACACCTTC	CAWIRQGHGYTF
TRBD2	TRBV30	TRBJ2-7	NA	TGTGCCTGGAGTGTAGCGGGAGATGGTTACGAGCAGTACTTC	CAWSVAGDGYEQYF
TRBD2	TRBV5-6	TRBJ2-3	NA	TGTGCCAGCAGCCCATTAGCGGGGGAGGCGACAAATACGCAGTATTTT	CASSPLAGEATNTQYF
NA	TRBV15	TRBJ2-2	NA	TGTGCCACCAGCGTTCCCGGGACTTCAAACACCGGGGAGCTGTTTTTT	CATSVPGTSNTGELFF
NA	TRBV28	TRBJ1-5	NA	TGTGCCAGCACCCAAAACTCACAGAGAATCAGCCCCCAGCATTTT	CASTQNSQRISPQHF
NA	TRBV7-2	TRBJ1-2	NA	TGTGCCAGCAGCTTAGATATATGGGCAACCGAATATGGCTACACCTTC	CASSLDIWATEYGYTF
TRBD1	TRBV7-9	TRBJ2-7	NA	TGTGCCAGCAGCTTAGCGGTGGGGACAGGGGCGGGCTACGAGCAGTACTTC	CASSLAVGTGAGYEQYF
TRBD1	TRBV6-2/TRBV6-3	TRBJ2-6	NA	TGTGCCAGCAGTTACACAACCGGGACAGGGCTCTCTGGGGCCAACGTCCTGACTTTC	CASSYTTGTGLSGANVLTF
NA	TRBV9	TRBJ1-2	NA	TGTGCCAGCAGCGTGTCGGGCTATGGCTACACCTTC	CASSVSGYGYTF
NA	TRBV19	TRBJ2-1	NA	TGTGCCAGTACCACAGGGTACAATGAGCAGTTCTTC	CASTTGYNEQFF
TRBD1	TRBV6-5	TRBJ2-1	NA	TGTGCCAGCAGACCCCGGGACAGTGATAGAAGGCAGTTCTTC	CASRPRDSDRRQFF
NA	TRBV19	TRBJ2-7	NA	TGTGCCAGTAGTAGGGCGCAGGCCTACGAGCAGTACTTC	CASSRAQAYEQYF
NA	TRBV7-9	TRBJ1-2	NA	TGTGCCAGCAGCTTTAGGGTAGGGGTCAACTATGGCTACACCTTC	CASSFRVGVNYGYTF
NA	TRBV15	TRBJ1-4	NA	TGTGCCACCAGCAGAGTAGGCCGGGATGGAAAACTGTTTTTT	CATSRVGRDGKLFF
NA	TRBV30	TRBJ1-2	NA	TGTGCCTGGAGTGTAGTGGGGGGCTATGGCTACACCTTC	CAWSVVGGYGYTF
NA	TRBV30	TRBJ2-7	NA	TGTGCCTGGAGTGTACTAGGGCACGAGCAGTACTTC	CAWSVLGHEQYF
NA	TRBV6-5	TRBJ1-1	NA	TGTGCCAGCAGCCAGTTTCAGGGGGAAGCTTTCTTT	CASSQFQGEAFF
TRBD1	TRBV19	TRBJ1-2	once	TGTGCCAGTAGTATCGCCGGACAGGGCTCAAACTATGGCTACACCTTC	CASSIAGQGSNYGYTF
TRBD1	TRBV27	TRBJ2-1	few	TGTGCCAGTCTGTCCCACAGGGGGAAGGAGCAGTTCTTC	CASLSHRGKEQFF
NA	TRBV2	TRBJ2-5	once	TGTGCCAGCAGTAGGCAGGCGATTGAGACCCAGTACTTC	CASSRQAIETQYF
NA	TRBV30	TRBJ1-1	NA	TGTGCCTGGAGACAGGGTTGGTCTGAAGCTTTCTTT	CAWRQGWSEAFF
NA	TRBV5-1	TRBJ1-1	NA	TGCGCCAGCAGCTGGGGGGGTCCCGGCGCTGAAGCTTTCTTT	CASSWGGPGAEAFF
NA	TRBV25-1	TRBJ1-4	NA	TGTGCCAGCAGTGAATCTTTGGGGGGGGCGGATGAAAAACTGTTTTTT	CASSESLGGADEKLFF
TRBD1	TRBV7-3	TRBJ2-1	NA	TGTGCCAGCAGCCCACAGGGGGGCACCTCCTACAATGAGCAGTTCTTC	CASSPQGGTSYNEQFF
NA	TRBV7-2	TRBJ2-1	NA	TGTGCCAGCAGCTTCGGTCCTAACAATGAGCAGTTCTTC	CASSFGPNNEQFF
NA	TRBV30	TRBJ1-1	NA	TGTGCCTGGAGCCTTATAGGGGGCACTGAAGCTTTCTTT	CAWSLIGGTEAFF